These T cell receptor beta chains were read from a single sample in a study of shared clonotypes between healthy human individuals. Generated by immunoSEQ multiplex PCR, the TCRdb table keeps only in-frame clones and is missing some. The sample has roughly 490,000 clones, about 79% seen once. The sequenced sample consisted of PBMCs. The receptors were gathered from a middle-aged woman in good health. Some clones in this sample may be carry-over from other donors' samples. CDR3s include the opening cysteine and the closing phenylalanine or tryptophan.

V gene	CDR3 length	J gene	CDR3 protein
TRBV11-3	14	TRBJ2-7	CASSQRSSSYEQYF
TRBV7-3	15	TRBJ2-5	CASSLGGQGGETQYF
TRBV5-1	16	TRBJ2-3	CASSSQLAFRADTQYF
TRBV27	15	TRBJ2-1	CASTYLNSSYNEQFF
TRBV2	15	TRBJ1-2	CASSDPGQGNYGYTF
TRBV27	15	TRBJ2-2	CASMARTGVTGELFF
TRBV5-8	13	TRBJ1-1	CASSFQRDTEAFF
TRBV6-5	15	TRBJ2-5	CASSYPPGRQETQYF
TRBV5-1	16	TRBJ2-3	CASRRGGDGLTDTQYF
TRBV30	14	TRBJ1-2	CAWSELGADYGYTF
TRBV2	13	TRBJ2-5	CASSLTSRETQYF
TRBV6-1	15	TRBJ2-3	CASSVRQGGGDTQYF
TRBV2	15	TRBJ2-1	CASSFDRGFSGEQFF
TRBV5-1	16	TRBJ2-2	CASSFGRDTNTGELFF
TRBV27	15	.	CASSPLTRPPYEQYF
TRBV6-1	12	TRBJ2-7	CASGGHTYEQYF
TRBV25-1	17	TRBJ2-3	CASSEPGTSAYTDTQYF
TRBV28	15	TRBJ1-5	CASSLYGISNQPQHF
TRBV6-5	15	TRBJ1-5	CASSYSPDSNQPQHF
TRBV19	14	TRBJ2-1	CASRGQGAPNEQFF
TRBV19	14	TRBJ2-7	CASSIRLAIYEQYF
TRBV5-1	15	TRBJ2-7	CASSLGGRVAEEQYF
TRBV18	16	TRBJ1-5	CASSPGTGGRNQPQHF
TRBV6-1	13	TRBJ2-7	CASSSDAAYEQYF
TRBV30	13	TRBJ2-1	CAWNLRRGNEQFF
TRBV6-5	13	TRBJ2-7	CASRGQGAYEQYF
TRBV5-1	13	TRBJ1-2	CASRPTGQECYTF
TRBV2	17	TRBJ1-3	CASSEFQGPTSGNTIYF
TRBV7-3	13	TRBJ2-1	CASSRTQYNEQFF
TRBV2	13	TRBJ2-1	CASSENWGNEQFF
TRBV28	15	TRBJ1-5	CASSLSAGGGQPQHF
TRBV5-1	14	TRBJ1-1	CASSLESGRMRAFF
TRBV6-5	14	TRBJ2-1	CASSYNRAGDEQFF
TRBV9	15	TRBJ2-7	CASSAPEGGVDEQYF
TRBV2	13	TRBJ2-1	CASSLAGVNEQFF
TRBV29-1	12	TRBJ2-2	CSVVRNGGELFF
TRBV7-8	14	TRBJ2-7	CASSLVPGGPEQYF
TRBV4-1	14	TRBJ1-1	CASSQTPLSGEAFF
TRBV6-5	14	TRBJ2-2	CASRPGGGLGELFF
TRBV4-2	16	TRBJ2-1	CASSREDSDSYNEQFF
TRBV9	16	TRBJ2-1	CASSALTGGPYNEQFF
TRBV11-3	14	TRBJ2-7	CASSLVGTSYEQYF
TRBV6-5	16	TRBJ1-2	CASSYSGGQGDYGYTF
TRBV7-9	15	TRBJ1-2	CASSSGQRAVGGYTF
TRBV9	15	TRBJ2-7	CASSPGDRVPYEQYF